This T cell receptor (beta chain) was recovered during a study of OX40 agonist ivuxolimab in advanced cancers. With regard to the full study: The costimulatory receptor OX40 (CD134) was targeted by ivuxolimab, a fully human IgG2 agonistic monoclonal antibody. The point of sequencing TCRbeta in the periphery was to test whether ivuxolimab changed TCR sequence diversity and drove clonal T-cell expansion. Partial responses occurred in three dose-escalation patients: two with cutaneous melanoma and one with hepatocellular carcinoma. The paper reports the monotherapy dose-escalation portion (N of about 52 patients) of the phase I ivuxolimab trial. Intravenous ivuxolimab was administered to patients every 2 weeks at six dose levels: 0.01, 0.1, 0.3, 1.5, 3 and 10 mg/kg. Prior anti-PD-1, anti-PD-L1 or anti-CTLA-4 therapy was permitted, and checkpoint inhibitors had been received by less than 45% of dose-escalation patients. Among the approximately 50 dose-escalation patients, roughly 20 had hepatocellular carcinoma, 15 or so melanoma, 9 renal cell carcinoma and 9 head and neck cancer. The dose-escalation cohort was almost 85% male with a mean age of around 62 years, ranging from about 20 to 80.

Genomic DNA was extracted from sorted cells for sequencing of the TCRbeta CDR3 region. The immunoSEQ Assay was used for sequencing of TCRbeta CDR3 regions. Here the immuneACCESS table is served through TCRdb, limited to in-frame sequences with V and J called. Missing clones are a known gap in these copies; in checked studies unresolved V genes cover under half, and the rest lacks a known reason. The sample records about 50,000 clones, around 88% of which are singletons. Together, the top ten hold more than 0.5% of the sample. In this sample, this clone turned up a few times. It lacks a known antigen. No base qualities exist here, and no much larger clone lies one base off it. Study-wide conclusions, independent of this receptor: Clonal expansion of both CD4+ and CD8+ blood T cells was observed from baseline to week 6 at doses 0.1 to 3.0 mg/kg. The antigen specificity of the peripheral T cells that underwent clonal expansion was not determined. Low levels of normalized T-cell clonal expansion were also seen in some patients who did not respond. On average, CD8+ T cells showed more expanded clones than CD4+ T cells after ivuxolimab. In the 0.1-3.0 mg/kg groups, partial responders had among the lowest normalized peripheral clonal expansion, particularly in CD8+ T cells.

Taken from cysteine to phenylalanine, the CDR3 has 15 residues. Only CDR3 DNA is held: 45 bases, read in frame from base 1. V is shortened by 5 bases, J by 3 bases, and the region joining them spans 15 bases. Taken from the germline V gene, the CDR1 and CDR2 loops are SGHTA and FQGTGA. The trial excluded patients who had a history of autoimmune disease or who were on systemic immunosuppression. In every dose cohort, peripheral blood was drawn for TCR sequencing at baseline, cycle 4 day 1, and cycle 7 day 1. Samples were obtained from an open-label, multicenter, first-in-human phase I dose-escalation trial of ivuxolimab. Adults with locally advanced or metastatic melanoma, renal cell, hepatocellular, or head and neck squamous cell carcinoma were enrolled in the trial. Before TCR sequencing, CD4+ T cells and CD8+ T cells from peripheral blood were sorted into separate populations.

This specimen was CD4+ or CD8+ T cells sorted from blood, taken in a trial of the OX40 agonist ivuxolimab. The V gene is TRBV7-3 and the J gene is TRBJ2-3; the D gene assignment is perhaps TRBD1 or TRBD2, with each matching 5 bases. The receptor was isolated from an adult with an advanced solid tumor such as melanoma, head and neck, liver or kidney cancer. The CDR3 region: CASSLGEWGTDTQYF. The DNA sequence follows: TGTGCCAGCAGCCTGGGGGAATGGGGGACAGATACGCAGTATTTT.